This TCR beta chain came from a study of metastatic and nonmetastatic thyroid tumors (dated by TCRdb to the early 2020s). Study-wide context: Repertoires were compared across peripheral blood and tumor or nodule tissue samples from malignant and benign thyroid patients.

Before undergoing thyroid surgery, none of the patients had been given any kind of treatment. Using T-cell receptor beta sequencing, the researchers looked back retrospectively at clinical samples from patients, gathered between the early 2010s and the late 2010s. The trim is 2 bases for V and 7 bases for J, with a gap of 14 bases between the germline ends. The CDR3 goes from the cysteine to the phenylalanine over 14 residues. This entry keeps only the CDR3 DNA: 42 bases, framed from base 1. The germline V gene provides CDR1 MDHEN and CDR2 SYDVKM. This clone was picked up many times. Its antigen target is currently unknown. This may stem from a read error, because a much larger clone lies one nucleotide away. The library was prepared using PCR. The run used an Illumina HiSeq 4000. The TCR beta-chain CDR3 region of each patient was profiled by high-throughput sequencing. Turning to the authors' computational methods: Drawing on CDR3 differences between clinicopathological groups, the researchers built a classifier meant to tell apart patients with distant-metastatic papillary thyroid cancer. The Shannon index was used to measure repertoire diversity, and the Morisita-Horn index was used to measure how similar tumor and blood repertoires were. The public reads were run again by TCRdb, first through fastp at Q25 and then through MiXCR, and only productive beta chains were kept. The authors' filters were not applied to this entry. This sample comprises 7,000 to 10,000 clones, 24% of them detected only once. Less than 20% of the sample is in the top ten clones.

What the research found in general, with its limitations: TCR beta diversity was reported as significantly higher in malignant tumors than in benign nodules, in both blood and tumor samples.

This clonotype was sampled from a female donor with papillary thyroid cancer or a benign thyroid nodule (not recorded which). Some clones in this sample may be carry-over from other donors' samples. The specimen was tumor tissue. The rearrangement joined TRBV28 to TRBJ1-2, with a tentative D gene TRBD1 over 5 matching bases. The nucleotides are TGTGCCAGCAGTTTAACCGACGGGGGTGGTGGCTACACCTTC. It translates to CASSLTDGGGGYTF.